This TCR beta chain was found in a study of CD8 T cells in ankylosing spondylitis. The study's findings and limits: Ankylosing spondylitis blood appeared to carry a characteristic TCR beta motif of several highly homologous variants.

Using its own MiXCR run on the 5' RACE reads, TCRdb lists one record per CDR3 protein. The sample lists more than 300,000 distinct CDR3 sequences, roughly 8% occurring once. This clonotype was picked up many times. Its antigen is not known. CDR1 MNHEY and CDR2 SMNVEV come from the germline V gene (reference sequence). Deletions cut 3 bases from V and 2 bases from J, with 10 bases between. This CDR3 region has 14 residues. The TCR originated in a male donor with ankylosing spondylitis. The chain couples TRBV27 to TRBJ1-1, with a weak D call TRBD1 (5 bases). The specimen sequenced was blood, either unsorted or a sorted T cell fraction (not recorded which). The CDR3: CASSFVGANTEAFF. The DNA for the CDR3 is TGTGCCAGCAGTTTTGTTGGGGCTAACACTGAAGCTTTCTTT.